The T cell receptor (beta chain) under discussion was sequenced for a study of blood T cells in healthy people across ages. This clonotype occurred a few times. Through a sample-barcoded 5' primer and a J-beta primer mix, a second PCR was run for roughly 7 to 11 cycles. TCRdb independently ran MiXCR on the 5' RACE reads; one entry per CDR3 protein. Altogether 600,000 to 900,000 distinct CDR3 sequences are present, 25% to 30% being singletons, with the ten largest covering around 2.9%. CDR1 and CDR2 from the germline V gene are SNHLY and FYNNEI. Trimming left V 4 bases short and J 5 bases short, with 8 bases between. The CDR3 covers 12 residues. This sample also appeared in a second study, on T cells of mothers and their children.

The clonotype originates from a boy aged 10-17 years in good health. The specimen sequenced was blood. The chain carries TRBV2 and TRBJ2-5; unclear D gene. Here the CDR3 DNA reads TGTGCCAGCAGTGGCATGAGCGAGACCCAGTACTTC. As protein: CASSGMSETQYF.